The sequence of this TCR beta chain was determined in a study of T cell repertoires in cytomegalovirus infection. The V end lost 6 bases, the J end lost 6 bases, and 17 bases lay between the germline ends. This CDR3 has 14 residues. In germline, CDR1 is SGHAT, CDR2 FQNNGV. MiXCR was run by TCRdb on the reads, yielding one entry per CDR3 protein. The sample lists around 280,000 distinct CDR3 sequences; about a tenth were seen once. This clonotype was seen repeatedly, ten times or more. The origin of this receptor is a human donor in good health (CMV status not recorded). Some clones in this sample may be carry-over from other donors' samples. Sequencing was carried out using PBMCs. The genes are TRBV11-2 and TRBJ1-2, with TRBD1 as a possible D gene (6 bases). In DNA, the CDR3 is TGTGCCAGCAGGTTACAGGGAAGACAGGATGGCTACACCTTC. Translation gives CASRLQGRQDGYTF.